This is a list of T cell receptor beta chains from one sample in a study of T-cell reconstitution after alpha-beta-depleted transplantation in children. TCRdb reanalysed the PCR reads using MiXCR and keeps one entry per CDR3 protein. The sample records fewer than 120,000 distinct CDR3 sequences, around 10% being singletons. The sequencing here drew on PBMCs from the stem cell graft donor, taken from the stem cell graft. Receptors were obtained from a human donor who donated a stem cell graft to a child with acute lymphoblastic leukemia. Both conserved end residues are part of each CDR3. A clone size is listed for some rows: how often the clone was seen (once, few, many), or a class if it is expanded.

CDR3 protein: CAISGQYNSPLHF
V gene: TRBV10-3
J gene: TRBJ1-6
clone size: many

CDR3 protein: CASSARGGYNSPLHF
V gene: TRBV7-2
J gene: TRBJ1-6
clone size: many

CDR3 protein: CASSKETGAAPGANVLTF
V gene: TRBV27
J gene: TRBJ2-6
clone size: many

CDR3 protein: CATLRRRQETQYF
V gene: TRBV10-3
J gene: TRBJ2-5
clone size: few

CDR3 protein: CASRPTSGSYNEQFF
V gene: TRBV28
J gene: TRBJ2-1
clone size: many

CDR3 protein: CASSLEALWTTHNEQFF
V gene: TRBV5-6
J gene: TRBJ2-1
clone size: few

CDR3 protein: CASSLKGTVAKNIQYF
V gene: TRBV7-2
J gene: TRBJ2-4
clone size: many

CDR3 protein: CSARGQKVNTGELFF
V gene: TRBV20-1
J gene: TRBJ2-2
clone size: -

CDR3 protein: CASSPLQPNYGYTF
V gene: TRBV5-1
J gene: TRBJ1-2
clone size: many

CDR3 protein: CASSTRLAVKETQYF
V gene: TRBV5-1
J gene: TRBJ2-5
clone size: many

CDR3 protein: CASSQEYGSSYGYTF
V gene: TRBV4-2
J gene: TRBJ1-2
clone size: many

CDR3 protein: CASSLASPF
V gene: TRBV7-8
J gene: TRBJ2-5
clone size: many

CDR3 protein: CSADGREGTDTQYF
V gene: TRBV20-1
J gene: TRBJ2-3
clone size: many

CDR3 protein: CASSQDRGFGETQYF
V gene: TRBV3-1
J gene: TRBJ2-5
clone size: many

CDR3 protein: CASSLVPRDSYNSPLHF
V gene: TRBV5-1
J gene: TRBJ1-6
clone size: many

CDR3 protein: CASRASGGALDTQYF
V gene: TRBV7-2
J gene: TRBJ2-3
clone size: many

CDR3 protein: CASSGWQGAVSEQFF
V gene: TRBV5-1
J gene: TRBJ2-1
clone size: many

CDR3 protein: CASSIGVGPQHF
V gene: TRBV7-2
J gene: TRBJ1-5
clone size: many

CDR3 protein: CASSPPRGLETQYF
V gene: TRBV18
J gene: TRBJ2-5
clone size: many

CDR3 protein: CASSIRSGTSTDTQYF
V gene: TRBV19
J gene: TRBJ2-3
clone size: many

CDR3 protein: CASRRGRFSSGANVLTF
V gene: TRBV6-2/TRBV6-3
J gene: TRBJ2-6
clone size: many

CDR3 protein: CATRQSSTDTQYF
V gene: TRBV24-1
J gene: TRBJ2-3
clone size: many

CDR3 protein: CAWSFRRTEAETQYF
V gene: TRBV30
J gene: TRBJ2-5
clone size: many